This TCR beta chain is from a study of T cell repertoires in cytomegalovirus infection (dated 2019 in TCRdb). Regarding the research as a whole: The HLA type of each donor mattered for the analysis, because public TCR beta signatures pointed to carriage of CMV infection along with the matching HLA type.

Data came from an Illumina HiSeq 1500. TCRdb trimmed public reads at Q25 via fastp, called clones via MiXCR and kept in-frame beta chains. Every distinct CDR3 protein forms one entry, paired with its most common genes and DNA. The sample table holds 130,000 or so distinct CDR3 sequences, of which under 8% were seen once. 15% to 20% of the sample lies in the top ten. To note about this clonotype: Its specific antigen is unknown. No per-base quality is available; no much larger clone lies one base away.

General study outcomes and caveats: The ex vivo response was dominated by HLA-C-restricted CMV-specific TCR beta clonotypes, which also provided the single most frequent clonotype in two of eight donors. In both this cohort and an independent cohort of approximately 350 donors, the cumulative frequency of public TCR beta family members distinguished carriers of CMV infection plus the relevant HLA type.

The receptor's source is a human donor in good health (CMV status not recorded). Some clones in this sample may be carry-over from other donors' samples. The sequenced material came from PBMCs.

The CDR3 has the sequence CSAKGRFTYEQYF. The DNA sequence reads TGCAGCGCCAAAGGGCGTTTTACCTACGAGCAGTACTTC. The chain is made from TRBV29-1 and TRBJ2-7; no D gene call is confident. The CDR3 spans 13 residues, from the cysteine through the phenylalanine. CDR3 DNA only is kept here, 39 bases in frame from base 1. Via the germline V gene, CDR1 is SQVTM and CDR2 ANQGSEA. The germline ends are 15 bases apart after V is trimmed by 7 bases and J by 2 bases.